This TCR beta chain was profiled in a study of cytomegalovirus exposure and HLA in healthy donors (dated by TCRdb to about 2017). General notes on the study: According to a later analysis, one platform produced both the 110 or so validation repertoires and the 666 repertoires of the first cohort. The study was designed to test whether signatures of past pathogen exposure could be identified by cataloging public T cell receptors. Besides the first cohort of hundreds of subjects, a separate validation cohort made up of 120 different subjects was used. To predict cytomegalovirus infection status, the study combined high-throughput TCR immunosequencing, statistical association of individual TCRs with disease status, and machine learning.

To prepare the library, the immunoSEQ multiplex PCR assay was applied. Concerning the study's data processing: To diagnose cytomegalovirus status from the catalog of TCR beta chain sequences, a statistical classification framework was built. In its TCRdb copy, this immuneACCESS table keeps in-frame sequences only and misses some clones. Where compared with another copy, unresolved V genes explain less than half of these, and the others have no known cause. V, J and clone size are taken as reported in that table, and D and trimming were inferred from the DNA itself. The sample yields about 330,000 clones; 75% to 90% were counted once. Of the sample, approximately 1.1% falls within the top ten clones. The CDR3 runs 12 amino acids, cysteine and phenylalanine included. Only CDR3 DNA remains: 36 bases, in frame from the first base. According to the germline V gene, CDR1 reads SGHDN and CDR2 reads FVKESK. V lost 4 bases and J lost 2 bases; the stretch between them is 4 bases long.

Donors formed part of the validation cohort, which comprised 120 or so subjects and was distinct from the first cohort of 690 or so subjects. Here is what the overall study found, with its caveats: Subsequent analysis determined that TCRs grouped into clusters in the first cohort also showed a tendency toward co-occurrence across the 130 or so validation repertoires, and roughly 94% of cluster scores exceeded 0. The classifier was reported to diagnose cytomegalovirus status with high specificity and sensitivity in both the original cohort and the validation cohort. In vitro tests confirmed that three of the cytomegalovirus-associated TCR beta chains recognize cytomegalovirus antigens. All 120 repertoires were used to score co-occurrence in the validation cohort in a later analysis, because that analysis had no HLA typing for the cohort. The authors suggested that the approach could potentially be generalized to other disease states and immunological phenotypes. Most TCR sequences were observed very rarely across donors, whereas some public TCRs were present in many individuals. The study listed approximately 160 TCR beta chains as associated with cytomegalovirus.

To note about this clone: Its antigen is currently not known. No much larger clonotype is one base removed from it; base qualities were not supplied.

The source of this sequence is a woman aged 25 to 39 in good health and CMV-seropositive. In this chain, TRBV14 is recombined with TRBJ2-3, with no confident D gene call. The sequencing input was PBMCs. The CDR3 region reads CASSRLTDTQYF. The bases are TGTGCCAGCAGCCGCCTCACAGATACGCAGTATTTT.